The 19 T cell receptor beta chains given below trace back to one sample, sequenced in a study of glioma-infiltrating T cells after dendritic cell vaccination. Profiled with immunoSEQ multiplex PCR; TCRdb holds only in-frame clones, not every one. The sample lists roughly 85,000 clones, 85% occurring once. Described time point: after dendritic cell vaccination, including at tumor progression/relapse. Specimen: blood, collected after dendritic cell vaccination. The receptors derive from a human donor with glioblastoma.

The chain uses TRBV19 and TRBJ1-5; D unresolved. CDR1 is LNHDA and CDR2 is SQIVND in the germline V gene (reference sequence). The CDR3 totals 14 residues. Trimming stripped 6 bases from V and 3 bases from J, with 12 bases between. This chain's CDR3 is CASSLGRVNQPQHF. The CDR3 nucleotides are TGTGCCAGTAGCTTAGGGAGGGTCAATCAGCCCCAGCATTTT.

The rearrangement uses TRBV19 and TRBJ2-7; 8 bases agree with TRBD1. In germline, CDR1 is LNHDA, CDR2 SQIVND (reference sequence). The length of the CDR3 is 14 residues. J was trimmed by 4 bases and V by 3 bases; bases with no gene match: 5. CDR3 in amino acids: CASSIEDREYEQYF. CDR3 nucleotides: TGTGCCAGTAGTATCGAGGACAGGGAATACGAGCAGTACTTC.

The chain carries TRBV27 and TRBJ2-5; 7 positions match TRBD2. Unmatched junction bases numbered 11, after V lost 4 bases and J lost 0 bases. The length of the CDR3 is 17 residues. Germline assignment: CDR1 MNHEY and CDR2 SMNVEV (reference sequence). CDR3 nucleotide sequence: TGTGCCAGCAGTTCCCTTTTCGTTGCGGGGGACCAAGAGACCCAGTACTTC. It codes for CASSSLFVAGDQETQYF.

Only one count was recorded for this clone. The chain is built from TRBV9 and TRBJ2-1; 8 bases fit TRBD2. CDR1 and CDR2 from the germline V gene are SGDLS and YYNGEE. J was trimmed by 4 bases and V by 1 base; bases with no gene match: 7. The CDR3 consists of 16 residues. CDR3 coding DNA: TGTGCCAGCAGCGTACCTCGTGCGGGGGGATACAATGAGCAGTTCTTC. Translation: CASSVPRAGGYNEQFF.

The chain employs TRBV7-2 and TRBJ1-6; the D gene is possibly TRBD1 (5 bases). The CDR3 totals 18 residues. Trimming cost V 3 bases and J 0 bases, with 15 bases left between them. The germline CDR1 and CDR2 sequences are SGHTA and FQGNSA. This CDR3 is CASSFDLQESSYNSPLHF. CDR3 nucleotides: TGTGCCAGCAGCTTCGACCTACAGGAAAGCTCCTATAATTCACCCCTCCACTTT.

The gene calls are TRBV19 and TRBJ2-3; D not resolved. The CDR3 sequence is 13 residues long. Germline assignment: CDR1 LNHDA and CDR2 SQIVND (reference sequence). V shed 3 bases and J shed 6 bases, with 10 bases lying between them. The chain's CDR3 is CASSIPGSDTQYF. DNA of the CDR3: TGTGCCAGTAGTATCCCCGGGTCTGATACGCAGTATTTT.

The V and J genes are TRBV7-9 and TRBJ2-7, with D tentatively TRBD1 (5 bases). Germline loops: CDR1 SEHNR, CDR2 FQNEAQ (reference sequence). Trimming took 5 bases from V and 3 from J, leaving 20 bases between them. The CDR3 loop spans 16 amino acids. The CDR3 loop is CASSPRLQTENYEQYF. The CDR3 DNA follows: TGTGCCAGCAGCCCCCGGCTCCAGACAGAGAACTACGAGCAGTACTTC.

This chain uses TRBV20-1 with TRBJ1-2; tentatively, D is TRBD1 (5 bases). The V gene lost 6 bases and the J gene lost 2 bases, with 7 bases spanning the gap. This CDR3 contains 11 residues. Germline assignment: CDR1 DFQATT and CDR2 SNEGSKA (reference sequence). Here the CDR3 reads CSAKGNYGYTF. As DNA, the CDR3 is TGCAGTGCGAAGGGGAACTATGGCTACACCTTC.

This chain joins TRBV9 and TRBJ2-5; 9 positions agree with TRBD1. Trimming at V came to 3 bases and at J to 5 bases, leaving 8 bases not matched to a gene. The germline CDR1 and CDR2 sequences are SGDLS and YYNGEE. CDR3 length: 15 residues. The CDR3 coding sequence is TGTGCCAGCAGCGGACGGACAGGGGCTGGGGAGACCCAGTACTTC. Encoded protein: CASSGRTGAGETQYF. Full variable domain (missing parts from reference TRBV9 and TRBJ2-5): DSGVTQTPKHLITATGQRVTLRCSPRSGDLSVYWYQQSLDQGLQFLIQYYNGEERAKGNILERFSAQQFPDLHSELNLSSLELGDSALYFCASSGRTGAGETQYFGPGTRLLVL.

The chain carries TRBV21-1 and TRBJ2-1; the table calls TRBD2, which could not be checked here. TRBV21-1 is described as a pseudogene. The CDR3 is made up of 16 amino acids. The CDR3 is CASSYLGTSGGDEQFF. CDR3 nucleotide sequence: TGTGCCAGCAGCTACCTCGGGACTAGCGGCGGGGATGAGCAGTTCTTC.

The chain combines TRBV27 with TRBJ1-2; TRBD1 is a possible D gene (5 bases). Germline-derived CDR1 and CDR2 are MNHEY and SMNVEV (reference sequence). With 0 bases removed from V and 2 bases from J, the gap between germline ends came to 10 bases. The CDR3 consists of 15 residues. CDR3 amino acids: CASSLSVQANYGYTF. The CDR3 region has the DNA TGTGCCAGCAGTTTATCGGTACAGGCGAACTATGGCTACACCTTC.

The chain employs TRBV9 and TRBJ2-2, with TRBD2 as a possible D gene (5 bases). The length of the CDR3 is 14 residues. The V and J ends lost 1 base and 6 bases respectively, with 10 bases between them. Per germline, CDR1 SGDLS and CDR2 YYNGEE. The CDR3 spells CASSVRASPGELFF. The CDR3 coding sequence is TGTGCCAGCAGCGTAAGGGCTAGCCCCGGGGAGCTGTTTTTT.

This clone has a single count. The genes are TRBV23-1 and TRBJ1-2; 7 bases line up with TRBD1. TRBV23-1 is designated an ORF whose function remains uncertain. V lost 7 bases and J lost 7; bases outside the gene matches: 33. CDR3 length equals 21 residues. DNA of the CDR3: TGCGCCAGCACTCACGACTGGCCGCGGACAGGAGGAGGCACGCATACTAGTGGCTACACCTTC. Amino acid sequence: CASTHDWPRTGGGTHTSGYTF.

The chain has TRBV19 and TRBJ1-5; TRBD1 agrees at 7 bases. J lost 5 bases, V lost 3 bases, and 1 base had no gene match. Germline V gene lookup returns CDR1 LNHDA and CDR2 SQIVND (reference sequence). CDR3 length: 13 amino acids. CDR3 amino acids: CASSIQGDQPQHF. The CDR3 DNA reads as TGTGCCAGTAGTATCCAGGGGGATCAGCCCCAGCATTTT.

The CDR3, as DNA: TGTGCCAGCGCGTGGGACAGGGGGCCCGGGGAGCTGTTTTTT. The encoded protein is CASAWDRGPGELFF. The V call is TRBV2, the J call TRBJ2-2; TRBD1 matches at 12 bases. V lost 8 bases to trimming and J lost 6 bases; unmatched junction nucleotides: 4. Germline V gives CDR1 SNHLY, CDR2 FYNNEI. The CDR3 is made up of 14 amino acids.

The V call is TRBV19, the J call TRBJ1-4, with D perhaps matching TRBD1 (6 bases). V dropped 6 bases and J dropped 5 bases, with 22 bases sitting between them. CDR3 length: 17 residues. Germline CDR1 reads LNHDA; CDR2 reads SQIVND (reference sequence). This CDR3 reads CASSNTGWGSSNEKLFF. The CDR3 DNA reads TGTGCCAGTAGCAACACAGGGTGGGGATCAAGCAATGAAAAACTGTTTTTT.

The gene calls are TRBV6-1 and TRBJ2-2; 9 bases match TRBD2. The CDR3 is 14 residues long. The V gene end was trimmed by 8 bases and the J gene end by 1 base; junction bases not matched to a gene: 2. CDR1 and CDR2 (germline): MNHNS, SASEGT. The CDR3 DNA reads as TGTGCCAGCCGACTAGCGGAGAACACCGGGGAGCTGTTTTTT. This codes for CASRLAENTGELFF.

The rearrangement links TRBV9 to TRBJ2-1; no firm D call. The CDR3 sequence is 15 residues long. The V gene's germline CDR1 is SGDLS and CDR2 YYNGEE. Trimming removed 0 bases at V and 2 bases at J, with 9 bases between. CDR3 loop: CASSVGVTTYNEQFF. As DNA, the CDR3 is TGTGCCAGCAGCGTAGGAGTAACCACCTACAATGAGCAGTTCTTC. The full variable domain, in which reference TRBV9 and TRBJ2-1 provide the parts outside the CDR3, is DSGVTQTPKHLITATGQRVTLRCSPRSGDLSVYWYQQSLDQGLQFLIQYYNGEERAKGNILERFSAQQFPDLHSELNLSSLELGDSALYFCASSVGVTTYNEQFFGPGTRLTVL.

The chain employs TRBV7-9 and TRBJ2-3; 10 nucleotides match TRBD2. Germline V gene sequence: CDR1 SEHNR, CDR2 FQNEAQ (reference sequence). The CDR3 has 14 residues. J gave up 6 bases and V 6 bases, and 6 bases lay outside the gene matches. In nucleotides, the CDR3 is TGTGCCAGCAGTCTTACTAGCGGGGAGGATACGCAGTATTTT. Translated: CASSLTSGEDTQYF.